These 9 T cell receptor beta chains were sequenced from one sample in a study of T cells after yellow fever vaccination. MiXCR was run by TCRdb on the 5' RACE reads, yielding one entry per CDR3 protein. The table has under 350,000 distinct CDR3 sequences, roughly 4% seen once; the top ten hold approximately 23%. The input for sequencing was PBMCs, taken 5 days after the yellow fever booster vaccination. Receptor source: a man younger than 35 who received the YFV17D yellow fever vaccine.

V gene TRBV30 combines with J gene TRBJ2-7, with 13 bases matching TRBD2. This CDR3 is 15 amino acids long. V shed 1 base and J 3 bases; nucleotides not matched to a gene: 3. CDR1 is GTSNPN, CDR2 SVGIG, per germline (reference sequence). Here the CDR3 DNA reads TGTGCCTGGAGTGGACTAGCGGGGGGTCTCTACGAGCAGTACTTC. This encodes CAWSGLAGGLYEQYF.

This clonotype has a count of ten or more. This sequence joins TRBV4-3 and TRBJ1-1, with D possibly matching TRBD1 (6 bases). V lost 0 bases, J lost 4 bases, and 15 bases lay in between. Germline CDR1 reads LGHNA; CDR2 reads YSLEER. The CDR3 covers 16 residues. CDR3 coding DNA: TGCGCCAGCAGCCAAGAAGGGGGTCCCTGGGTCACTGAAGCTTTCTTT. This translates into CASSQEGGPWVTEAFF.

This chain uses TRBV7-2 with TRBJ1-3, with D maybe TRBD1 (5 bases). The CDR3 is made up of 17 amino acids. Germline CDR1 is SGHTA and CDR2 is FQGNSA. Trimming stripped 5 bases from V and 4 bases from J, with 21 bases between. For the CDR3, the DNA is TGTGCCAGCAGCCAACCACCTTATCGGGGGAGGGGAAACACCATATATTTT. This encodes CASSQPPYRGRGNTIYF.

This clonotype was recorded at least ten times. The gene calls are TRBV12-3 or TRBV12-4 and TRBJ1-2; no reliable D call. V lost 6 bases, J lost 2 bases, and 4 bases lay in between. The CDR3 has 11 amino acids. The DNA for the CDR3 is TGTGCCAGCAGCTTGAACTATGGCTACACCTTC. It specifies CASSLNYGYTF.

The rearrangement joins TRBV6-6 to TRBJ2-7; TRBD2 agrees at 7 bases. There are 17 residues in the CDR3. With 0 bases clipped from V and 3 bases from J, the junction kept 11 bases outside the gene matches. From germline, CDR1 is MNHNY and CDR2 SVGAGI (reference sequence). Written as DNA, the CDR3 is TGTGCCAGCAGTTACTCGATTGCTAGCGGATTCCTCTACGAGCAGTACTTC. Translated, it gives CASSYSIASGFLYEQYF.

The chain is built from TRBV5-1 and TRBJ1-2; no firm D call. V was shortened by 7 bases and J by 1 base, with 11 bases between the two germline ends. This CDR3 comprises 13 residues. Germline assignment: CDR1 SGHRS and CDR2 YFSETQ. The CDR3 DNA sequence: TGCGCCAGCGCCCCCGGAGTTAACTATGGCTACACCTTC. This translates into CASAPGVNYGYTF. The complete variable domain, with remaining parts taken from reference TRBV5-1 and TRBJ1-2, reads KAGVTQTPRYLIKTRGQQVTLSCSPISGHRSVSWYQQTPGQGLQFLFEYFSETQRNKGNFPGRFSGRQFSNSRSEMNVSTLELGDSALYLCASAPGVNYGYTFGSGTRLTVV.

The V gene is TRBV7-9, the J gene TRBJ2-7; either TRBD1 or TRBD2 may fit D (5 bases each). Germline loops: CDR1 SEHNR, CDR2 FQNEAQ (reference sequence). The CDR3 totals 15 residues. Trimming removed 1 base from V and 6 bases from J, with 16 bases in between. CDR3: CASSLDPRGYGEQYF. In DNA, the CDR3 is TGTGCCAGCAGCTTAGATCCTCGGGGCTACGGCGAGCAGTACTTC.

This clonotype was seen a handful of times. The chain is built from TRBV6-5 and TRBJ1-1; no clear D. Germline V CDR1 and CDR2: MNHEY, SVGAGI. Trimming took off 7 bases at V and 5 bases at J, with 17 bases between the two ends. The CDR3 loop spans 14 amino acids. This chain's CDR3 is CASKVVNIGTEAFF. In DNA form, the CDR3 reads TGTGCCAGCAAAGTGGTAAATATCGGGACTGAAGCTTTCTTT.

The J gene is TRBJ2-3, the V gene TRBV9, with 7 nucleotides matching TRBD1. Looked up from germline, CDR1 is SGDLS and CDR2 is YYNGEE. V was clipped by 4 bases and J by 0 bases; unmatched bases: 8. The CDR3 length is 16 residues. The CDR3 loop is CASSTRQGSSTDTQYF. The CDR3 nucleotides read TGTGCCAGCAGCACCCGACAGGGCTCTAGCACAGATACGCAGTATTTT.